This TCR beta chain was captured by sequencing in a study of regulatory T cells in long-lasting Graves disease. Overall study results and limits: Fewer public clonotypes were shared by new patients (roughly 970) than by persistent patients (2,741).

This CDR3 has 16 amino acids. J lost 5 bases, V lost 1 base, and 3 bases had no gene match. CDR1 SGHVS and CDR2 FQNEAQ come from the germline V gene. On this clonotype: Antigen: not known.

Time point here: newly diagnosed GD, antithyroid drugs for less than 3 months. Construction of the TCR library relied on RNA isolated from PBMCs. TCR beta libraries were built with iRepertoire HTBI primers and Arm-PCR of CDR3 regions. TCRdb reprocessed the multiplex PCR reads via MiXCR and lists one record per CDR3 protein. The data hold fewer than 450,000 distinct CDR3 sequences, with approximately 15% observed a single time. These data were also filed under a second study, of T cells in Graves' hyperthyroidism and ophthalmopathy.

The chain joins TRBV7-8 to TRBJ2-5, with TRBD2 matching over 14 bases. The receptor comes from a middle-aged woman with Graves disease. This sample comprised peripheral blood mononuclear cells (PBMCs), obtained at new diagnosis, from a patient treated with antithyroid drugs. In DNA form, the CDR3 reads TGTGCCAGCAGCTTAGGGGGGACTAGCGGGAGTGAGACCCAGTACTTC. Translated: CASSLGGTSGSETQYF.